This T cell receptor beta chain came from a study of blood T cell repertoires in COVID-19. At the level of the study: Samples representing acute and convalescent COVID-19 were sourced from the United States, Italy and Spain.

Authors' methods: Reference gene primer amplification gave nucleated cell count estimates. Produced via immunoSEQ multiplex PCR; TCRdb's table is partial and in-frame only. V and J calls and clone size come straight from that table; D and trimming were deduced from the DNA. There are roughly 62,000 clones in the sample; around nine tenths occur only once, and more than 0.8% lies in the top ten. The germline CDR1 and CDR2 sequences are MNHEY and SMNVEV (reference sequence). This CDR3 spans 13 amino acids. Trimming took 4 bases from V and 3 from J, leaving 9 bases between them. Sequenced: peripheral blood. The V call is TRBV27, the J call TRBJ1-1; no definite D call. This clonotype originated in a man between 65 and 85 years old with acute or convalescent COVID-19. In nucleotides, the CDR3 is TGTGCCAGCAGTTACACCCGTTACACTGAAGCTTTCTTT. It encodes CASSYTRYTEAFF.